This passage covers 8 T cell receptor beta chains from one sample sequenced in a study of cytomegalovirus exposure and HLA in healthy donors (dated by TCRdb to 2015 to 2018). Receptor amplification or capture employed the immunoSEQ multiplex PCR assay. For the multiplex PCR, a mixture combining 60 forward primers for TCR Vbeta segments and 13 reverse primers for TCR Jbeta segments was used. TCRdb mirrors the immuneACCESS table, restricted to in-frame sequences. Some clones are absent from its copies; in checked studies, under half trace to an unresolved V gene, and the reason for the others is unknown. Present in this sample are approximately 130,000 clones, 65% to 85% of which were seen just once. The top ten clones comprise 1% to 1.5% of the sample. The sequencing sample was made of PBMCs. Source of these receptors: a man in his forties or fifties in good health and CMV-seronegative.

The chain joins TRBV7-6 to TRBJ2-3, with 8 bases identical to TRBD2. V lost 6 bases, J lost 6 bases, and 11 bases stayed unmatched. Germline V gene sequence: CDR1 SGHVS, CDR2 FNYEAQ. The CDR3 extends over 15 amino acids. The CDR3 nucleotides read TGTGCCAGCAGTAGAATAGCGGGGCCCCCGGATACGCAGTATTTT. Amino acids: CASSRIAGPPDTQYF.

The V gene is TRBV7-2, the J gene TRBJ2-7; 8 bases agree with TRBD1. Looked up from germline, CDR1 is SGHTA and CDR2 is FQGNSA. The CDR3 extends over 13 amino acids. V trimming: 6 bases; J trimming: 3 bases; junction bases outside the gene matches: 4. As DNA, the CDR3 is TGTGCCAGCAGTGCAGACAGGGGCTACGAGCAGTACTTC. This sequence encodes CASSADRGYEQYF.

The genes are TRBV6-4 and TRBJ1-5, with 8 positions matching TRBD1. V lost 9 bases, J lost 4 bases, and 8 bases stayed unmatched. The CDR3 totals 14 residues. CDR1 is MRHNA, CDR2 SNTAGT, per germline. CDR3: CARRPGQENQPQHF. As DNA, the CDR3 is TGTGCCAGACGTCCGGGACAGGAAAATCAGCCCCAGCATTTT.

The chain uses TRBV5-4 and TRBJ1-1; D possibly corresponds to TRBD1 (6 bases). Per germline, CDR1 SGHNT and CDR2 YYREEE (reference sequence). The CDR3 is 12 residues long. Trimming removed 0 bases from V and 7 bases from J, with 7 bases in between. The CDR3 is CASSLARGEAFF. The DNA for the CDR3 is TGTGCCAGCAGCTTGGCCAGGGGTGAAGCTTTCTTT.

The sample holds a few counts of this clone. V usage is TRBV29-1 and J usage is TRBJ2-2, with TRBD1 matching 7 bases. Per the germline V gene, CDR1 is SQVTM and CDR2 is ANQGSEA. J gave up 6 bases and V 7 bases, and 5 bases lay outside the gene matches. This CDR3 spans 12 amino acids. The CDR3 region has the DNA TGCAGCGCAGGGGGAGCTTCCGGGGAGCTGTTTTTT. It specifies CSAGGASGELFF.

This clone was counted between two and nine times. This chain joins TRBV5-4 and TRBJ2-7; no clear D. Germline V gene lookup returns CDR1 SGHNT and CDR2 YYREEE (reference sequence). Deletions cut 0 bases from V and 3 bases from J, with 13 bases between. This CDR3 region has 15 residues. The CDR3 DNA reads TGTGCCAGCAGCTTGGAGTCGGTAAGCGTCTACGAGCAGTACTTC. Amino acids: CASSLESVSVYEQYF.

The V and J genes are TRBV4-1 and TRBJ2-1; 12 bases match TRBD2. The CDR3 runs 16 residues. Germline CDR1 MGHRA, CDR2 YSYEKL. The junction had 12 bases not matched to a gene; V was cut back by 4 bases and J by 11 bases. CDR3 nucleotide sequence: TGCGCCAGCAGCCGCCCGACTAGCGGGAGCCCCGATCAGCAGTTCTTC. Its protein is CASSRPTSGSPDQQFF.

The V gene is TRBV9, the J gene TRBJ2-2; tentative D call: TRBD1 (5 bases). Germline values: CDR1 SGDLS, CDR2 YYNGEE. V was trimmed by 0 bases and J by 0 bases, leaving 9 bases between them. CDR3 length equals 16 residues. CDR3 amino acids: CASSVGQLSNTGELFF. The CDR3 nucleotides read TGTGCCAGCAGCGTAGGACAGCTATCGAACACCGGGGAGCTGTTTTTT. The whole variable domain, remainder taken from reference TRBV9 and TRBJ2-2, is DSGVTQTPKHLITATGQRVTLRCSPRSGDLSVYWYQQSLDQGLQFLIQYYNGEERAKGNILERFSAQQFPDLHSELNLSSLELGDSALYFCASSVGQLSNTGELFFGEGSRLTVL.